This TCR beta chain was sequenced for a study of T cells in Graves' hyperthyroidism and ophthalmopathy. Amplification yielded TCR beta CDR3 regions, with RNA transcripts as the source. A set of HTBI primers served as the primers for a first-round RT-PCR of the TCR CDR3. A single record per CDR3 protein comes from TCRdb applying MiXCR to the multiplex PCR reads. The sample includes around 99,000 distinct CDR3 sequences, roughly 15% of them seen just once. This CDR3 comprises 14 residues. Germline V CDR1 and CDR2: SGHAT, FQNNGV. The V gene end was trimmed by 4 bases and the J gene end by 7 bases; junction bases not matched to a gene: 1.

The rearrangement joins TRBV11-2 to TRBJ2-2; 12 bases are a match to TRBD2. The TCR comes from a woman between 45 and 60 years old with Graves' hyperthyroidism. The sequencing input was blood. Here the CDR3 DNA reads TGTGCCAGCAGCTCGGGACTAGCGGGCGGGGAGCTGTTTTTT. It is translated as CASSSGLAGGELFF.